One sample yielded the 18 T cell receptor beta chains listed below, sequenced in a study of T cell responses to AZD1222 COVID-19 vaccine. The repertoire was sequenced with immunoSEQ multiplex PCR; TCRdb's copy has only in-frame clones and lacks some. This sample has 110,000 to 150,000 clones, with around 93% found just once. The input for sequencing was peripheral blood, taken 28 days after the second AZD1222 dose. The receptors come from an adult who received the AZD1222 COVID-19 vaccine.

This clone was observed a single time. This chain joins TRBV4-1 and TRBJ2-2; TRBD1 matches 7 bases. Per germline, CDR1 MGHRA and CDR2 YSYEKL. The J segment lost 3 bases and the V segment lost 1 base, leaving 2 bases of the junction unmatched. This CDR3 comprises 15 residues. This chain's CDR3 is CASSQGGQHTGELFF. The CDR3 nucleotides are TGCGCCAGCAGCCAAGGGGGACAGCACACCGGGGAGCTGTTTTTT.

This rearrangement joins TRBV9 to TRBJ2-2, with D possibly being TRBD1 (5 bases). The germline V gene encodes CDR1 SGDLS and CDR2 YYNGEE. Trimming took 0 bases from V and 0 from J, leaving 12 bases between them. The CDR3 extends over 17 amino acids. CDR3 protein: CASSVDGGAANTGELFF. For the CDR3, the DNA is TGTGCCAGCAGCGTAGATGGTGGGGCGGCGAACACCGGGGAGCTGTTTTTT.

This sequence joins TRBV3-1 (or the pseudogene TRBV3-2) and TRBJ2-7; no firm D call. The V gene lost 7 bases and the J gene lost 1 base, with 14 bases spanning the gap. Germline V CDR1 and CDR2: LGHDT, YNNKEL (reference sequence). This CDR3 is built from 14 residues. The CDR3 protein is CASKPSYQSYEQYF. The CDR3 coding sequence is TGTGCCAGCAAACCAAGTTACCAGTCCTACGAGCAGTACTTC.

On this clone: Other DNA sequences of this sample code for an identical CDR3. This chain joins TRBV9 and TRBJ2-1; 9 positions match TRBD2. V trimming: 0 bases; J trimming: 7 bases; junction bases outside the gene matches: 2. Germline CDR1 and CDR2: SGDLS and YYNGEE. The CDR3 contains 14 residues. The CDR3 spells CASSVELAGNEQFF. The CDR3 DNA sequence: TGTGCCAGCAGCGTAGAACTAGCGGGTAATGAGCAGTTCTTC.

The rearrangement uses TRBV28 and TRBJ2-7; tentative D call: TRBD1 (6 bases). The CDR3 covers 14 residues. V lost 3 bases and J lost 1, with 10 bases in between. Germline values: CDR1 MDHEN, CDR2 SYDVKM. In DNA, the CDR3 is TGTGCCAGCAGTTTTTGGGGGCGATCCTACGAGCAGTACTTC. Its protein product is CASSFWGRSYEQYF.

The CDR3, as DNA: TGTGCCAGCAGTACGGGACAGGGGGCATCCGGGGAGCTGTTTTTT. It is translated as CASSTGQGASGELFF. The V and J genes are TRBV27 and TRBJ2-2; 12 bases match TRBD1. V dropped 5 bases and J dropped 6; count of bases not matched to a gene: 4. The germline CDR1 and CDR2 sequences are MNHEY and SMNVEV (reference sequence). This CDR3 contains 15 residues.

The chain carries TRBV5-5 and TRBJ2-5; 7 nucleotides line up with TRBD1. The CDR3 contains 16 residues. V was pared by 2 bases and J by 2 bases, with 9 bases of the junction left unmatched. Germline values: CDR1 SGHKS, CDR2 YYEKEE (reference sequence). The CDR3 loop is CASSFIPGQLQETQYF. In DNA, the CDR3 is TGTGCCAGCAGCTTTATCCCGGGACAGTTACAAGAGACCCAGTACTTC.

V is TRBV28 and J is TRBJ1-1, with a tentative D call TRBD1 (6 bases). Germline V gene lookup returns CDR1 MDHEN and CDR2 SYDVKM. The ends were cut back, 2 bases at V and 0 bases at J, with 10 bases in the middle. The CDR3 has 15 amino acids. The CDR3 sequence: CASSLQGNMNTEAFF. As DNA, the CDR3 is TGTGCCAGCAGTTTACAGGGGAATATGAACACTGAAGCTTTCTTT. The variable domain in full, completed from reference TRBV28 and TRBJ1-1, reads DVKVTQSSRYLVKRTGEKVFLECVQDMDHENMFWYRQDPGLGLRLIYFSYDVKMKEKGDIPEGYSVSREKKERFSLILESASTNQTSMYLCASSLQGNMNTEAFFGQGTRLTVV.

V and J are TRBV28 and TRBJ1-2, with D unresolved. V shed 5 bases and J shed 0 bases, with 10 bases lying between them. The CDR3 is 14 residues long. CDR1 and CDR2 from the germline V gene are MDHEN and SYDVKM. The chain's CDR3 is CASSRVASNYGYTF. The CDR3 DNA is TGTGCCAGCAGTCGAGTAGCATCTAACTATGGCTACACCTTC.

The count of this clone is one. The rearrangement links TRBV30 to TRBJ1-1; the D gene is possibly TRBD1 (5 bases). This CDR3 is built from 13 residues. Germline V CDR1 and CDR2: GTSNPN, SVGIG (reference sequence). V lost 5 bases and J 1 base, leaving 11 bases between the germline ends. The CDR3 DNA follows: TGTGCCTGGGGGGGGAGGGCGAACACTGAAGCTTTCTTT. Residues: CAWGGRANTEAFF.

This rearrangement joins TRBV7-3 to TRBJ2-3, with D possibly TRBD1 on 6 matching bases. Per germline, CDR1 SGHTA and CDR2 FQGTGA. The V gene lost 3 bases and the J gene lost 2 bases, with 12 bases spanning the gap. The CDR3 is 15 amino acids. CDR3 coding DNA: TGTGCCAGCAGCTTCACGGACAGCTTCACAGATACGCAGTATTTT. This encodes CASSFTDSFTDTQYF. Full variable domain (outside the CDR3, taken from reference TRBV7-3 and TRBJ2-3): GAGVSQTPSNKVTEKGKYVELRCDPISGHTALYWYRQSLGQGPEFLIYFQGTGAADDSGLPNDRFFAVRPEGSVSTLKIQRTERGDSAVYLCASSFTDSFTDTQYFGPGTRLTVL.

The genes are TRBV6-5 and TRBJ2-1; TRBD1 might be the D (5 bases). Germline CDR1 MNHEY, CDR2 SVGAGI. This CDR3 is 15 amino acids long. V lost 7 bases, J lost 4 bases, and 17 bases lay in between. The CDR3 nucleotides are TGTGCCAGCAATCTCAGGACCGCAGGGTACAATGAGCAGTTCTTC. Amino acid sequence: CASNLRTAGYNEQFF.

This sequence joins TRBV7-3 and TRBJ2-1; unclear D gene. Deletions cut 2 bases from V and 4 bases from J, with 12 bases between. The CDR3 is made up of 15 amino acids. From germline, CDR1 is SGHTA and CDR2 FQGTGA. As DNA, the CDR3 is TGTGCCAGCAGCTTATTGCAGGATCAGTACAATGAGCAGTTCTTC. Its protein is CASSLLQDQYNEQFF.

The chain recombines TRBV6-5 with TRBJ1-2; D not resolved. The V gene lost 6 bases and the J gene lost 8 bases, with 16 bases spanning the gap. CDR1 and CDR2 (germline): MNHEY, SVGAGI. The CDR3 covers 13 residues. The CDR3 region has the DNA TGTGCCAGCAGCCCCGACTGGACGGTGGGCTACACCTTC. Protein sequence: CASSPDWTVGYTF.

The chain combines TRBV4-3 with TRBJ2-2; D is possibly TRBD2 (6 bases). V was shortened by 1 base and J by 4 bases, with 19 bases between the two germline ends. The CDR3 is 18 amino acids. Germline V CDR1 and CDR2: LGHNA, YSLEER. CDR3 DNA sequence: TGCGCCAGCAGCCAAGGTGCGGGGACGGGGTTTGGCACCGGGGAGCTGTTTTTT. Translating it yields CASSQGAGTGFGTGELFF.

This rearrangement joins TRBV3-1 (or the pseudogene TRBV3-2) to TRBJ2-5; the D gene is possibly TRBD1 (6 bases). Germline V gene sequence: CDR1 LGHDT, CDR2 YNNKEL (reference sequence). The CDR3 totals 15 residues. With 1 base removed from V and 5 bases from J, the gap between germline ends came to 14 bases. CDR3 DNA sequence: TGTGCCAGCAGCCAAGTGGCAGGGGCAATGGAGACCCAGTACTTC. This gives the protein CASSQVAGAMETQYF.

For the CDR3, the DNA is TGTGCCTGGAGGTCCTGGGGGGCCCTTGGCTACACCTTC. It translates to CAWRSWGALGYTF. J is TRBJ1-2 and V is TRBV30; D possibly corresponds to TRBD1 (6 bases). Germline lookup yields CDR1 GTSNPN and CDR2 SVGIG (reference sequence). V lost 3 bases and J 7 bases, leaving 15 bases between the germline ends. The CDR3 totals 13 residues. The whole variable domain, remainder taken from reference TRBV30 and TRBJ1-2, is SQTIHQWPATLVQPVGSPLSLECTVEGTSNPNLYWYRQAAGRGLQLLFYSVGIGQISSEVPQNLSASRPQDRQFILSSKKLLLSDSGFYLCAWRSWGALGYTFGSGTRLTVV.

The chain links TRBV4-1 to TRBJ2-1, with no clear D. Germline V gene lookup returns CDR1 MGHRA and CDR2 YSYEKL. This CDR3 comprises 13 residues. V dropped 4 bases and J dropped 6 bases, with 10 bases sitting between them. The CDR3 sequence: CASSLQGRNEQFF. CDR3 sequence (DNA): TGCGCCAGCAGCCTTCAAGGGCGCAATGAGCAGTTCTTC.